A selection of T cell receptor beta chains follows, all from one sample in a study of Ad26.COV2.S vaccination and SARS-CoV-2 variants. Assay used: immunoSEQ multiplex PCR; TCRdb lists only in-frame clones, some missing. The repertoire holds 350,000 to 450,000 clones, with approximately 90% as singletons. Sequenced here: peripheral blood, sampled in a trial of Ad26.COV2.S vaccine versus placebo. The receptors shown here come from a person aged 18 to 59 who received the Ad26.COV2.S COVID-19 vaccine or a placebo. Each CDR3 is given with its conserved first and last residue. D genes are given only for firm matches. Size is omitted from some rows. Given values are once, few, many or a class for expanded clones.

>TRBJ2-2|.|.|TRBV27
TGTGCCAGCAGCTATGTAGGGTCCGGGGAGCTGTTTTTT
CASSYVGSGELFF
>TRBJ1-2|.|.|TRBV19
TGTGCCAGTAAGCGAGGAAGGGCTGGCGGCTACACCTTC
CASKRGRAGGYTF
>TRBJ1-5|.|few|TRBV6-5
TGTGCCAGCAGGAGGGACCGCTCCCCCAATCAGCCCCAGCATTTT
CASRRDRSPNQPQHF
>TRBJ2-7|TRBD2|.|TRBV7-2
TGTGCCAGCAGTCTAGCGGCCTACGAGCAGTACTTC
CASSLAAYEQYF
>TRBJ2-5|.|.|TRBV24-1
TGTGCCACCAGTGACCAGACACGAGCCGCCCAAGAGACCCAGTACTTC
CATSDQTRAAQETQYF
>TRBJ1-2|.|once|TRBV7-8
TGTGCCAGCAGCTTAACAGCCTCTAACTATGGCTACACCTTC
CASSLTASNYGYTF
>TRBJ1-2|.|.|TRBV5-1
TGCGCCAGCAGCTTGGACCGACTCCGGATCACCCCAGGGGACTATGGCTACACCTTC
CASSLDRLRITPGDYGYTF
>TRBJ2-7|.|.|TRBV15
TGTGCCACCAGCAGAGATGTAGTTTCTCCCTACGAGCAGTACTTC
CATSRDVVSPYEQYF
>TRBJ2-5|TRBD1|.|TRBV3-1/TRBV3-2
TGTGCCAGCAGCCATAGGACAGGGGGACAAGAGACCCAGTACTTC
CASSHRTGGQETQYF
>TRBJ1-2|TRBD1|.|TRBV12-3/TRBV12-4
TGTGCCAGCAGTCCCGGGACAGGCTTTGGCTACACCTTC
CASSPGTGFGYTF
>TRBJ2-7|.|once|TRBV5-6
TGTGCCAGCAGCTTATGGGGGGATAACTCCTACGAGCAGTACTTC
CASSLWGDNSYEQYF
>TRBJ2-5|TRBD2|.|TRBV5-8
TGTGCCAGCAGCAACCTTGGGACTACCCAAGAGACCCAGTACTTC
CASSNLGTTQETQYF
>TRBJ2-2|TRBD2|.|TRBV7-6
TGTGCCAGCAGCTCTGGGACTAGCGGGAGGGCAGGTAGCACCGGGGAGCTGTTTTTT
CASSSGTSGRAGSTGELFF
>TRBJ1-1|TRBD1|once|TRBV6-4
TGTGCCAGCATTGGACAGGGGAGGATGGAAGCTTTCTTT
CASIGQGRMEAFF
>TRBJ2-7|TRBD2|.|TRBV5-4
TGTGCCAGCAGCTTGTTTGTGACAGGGACTAGCGGATACGAGCAGTACTTC
CASSLFVTGTSGYEQYF
>TRBJ2-7|.|.|TRBV27
TGTGCCAGCAGTTTAAACGACCCCCACTCCTACGAGCAGTACTTC
CASSLNDPHSYEQYF
>TRBJ1-3|.|many|TRBV9
TGTGCCAGCAGCGAATCCGCAGGGCGAGGGAAATTGTTATTT
CASSESAGRGKLLF
>TRBJ2-7|.|.|TRBV6-6
TGTGCCAGCAACCCTTCCGGGGGGCCCGCCTACGAGCAGTACTTC
CASNPSGGPAYEQYF
>TRBJ2-1|TRBD2|.|TRBV30
TGTGCCTGGAGTGTCTTTGCTAGCGGAAATGAGCAGTTCTTC
CAWSVFASGNEQFF
>TRBJ2-1|TRBD2|.|TRBV7-3
TGTGCCAGCAGCGCCGGACTAGCTGCTTCCTACAATGAGCAGTTCTTC
CASSAGLAASYNEQFF
>TRBJ2-1|TRBD2|.|TRBV27
TGTGCCAGCAGCTTCTCACCTCTAGCGGGAGTCTACAATGAGCAGTTCTTC
CASSFSPLAGVYNEQFF
>TRBJ2-5|.|.|TRBV18
TGTGCCAGCTCACCAGACAGTCAAGAGACCCAGTACTTC
CASSPDSQETQYF
>TRBJ2-4|TRBD2|.|TRBV6-2/TRBV6-3
TGTGCCAGCAACCCTACTAGCGGGGGAAACATTCAGTACTTC
CASNPTSGGNIQYF
>TRBJ1-5|.|.|TRBV19
TGTGCCAGTAGTGAAGAGACAGTCATGAACCTCTATCAGCCCCAGCATTTT
CASSEETVMNLYQPQHF
>TRBJ2-5|.|.|TRBV12-5
TGTGCTAGCCGGATGGGATCCCAAGAGACCCAGTACTTC
CASRMGSQETQYF